This TCR beta chain derives from a study of OX40 agonist ivuxolimab in advanced cancers. Whole-study context: Ivuxolimab was administered intravenously to patients at 0.01 to 10 mg/kg every 2 weeks. Study conclusions and caveats: The average count of expanded clones was higher among CD8+ T cells than among CD4+.

The CDR3 runs 15 residues. V lost 2 bases and J lost 4, with 15 bases in between. CDR1 is SGHNT and CDR2 is YYREEE in the germline V gene (reference sequence). Comments on this clone: Its antigen is undetermined.

Clones were read by immunoSEQ multiplex PCR, and TCRdb kept only the in-frame ones, dropping some. The top ten hold about 0.94% of the sample, which has about 72,000 clones, 80% to 90% seen once. Patients had blood sampled at baseline and again on cycle 4 day 1 and cycle 7 day 1. The sample consisted of CD4+ or CD8+ T cells sorted from blood, taken in a trial of the OX40 agonist ivuxolimab. The chain has TRBV5-4 and TRBJ1-2; D may be TRBD1 (6 bases). The TCR originated in an adult with an advanced solid tumor such as melanoma, head and neck, liver or kidney cancer. CDR3 sequence: CASSLQLGAGYGYTF. The DNA of the CDR3 is TGTGCCAGCAGCTTACAATTGGGGGCCGGCTATGGCTACACCTTC.